This TCR beta chain was obtained from a study of cytomegalovirus exposure and HLA in healthy donors. The V gene's germline CDR1 is SNHLY and CDR2 FYNNEI. The CDR3 is 13 amino acids. Trimming removed 4 bases at V and 7 bases at J, with 13 bases between. Study-wide results and limits: Cytomegalovirus association was assigned to more than 150 TCR beta chains. Follow-up analysis seemed to connect common viral pathogens with several of the most significant clusters identified. While the bulk of TCR sequences proved rare, some public TCRs turned up in many donors.

With respect to this clone: Antigen unknown.

It was with 60 Vbeta and 13 Jbeta primers that the PCR ran. The method was immunoSEQ multiplex PCR; TCRdb's version includes in-frame clones alone and lacks a portion of them. Of 75,000 to 90,000 clones in the sample, about three quarters are singletons; the top ten hold 4% to 5.5%. The source of this sequence is a man in his forties or fifties in good health and CMV-seronegative. The source material was PBMCs. J is TRBJ1-2 and V is TRBV2; D is ambiguous. The CDR3, as DNA: TGTGCCAGCAGTGTAGCTCTGAGTAGTGGCTACACCTTC. As protein: CASSVALSSGYTF.